This T cell receptor beta chain was documented in a study of blood T cell repertoires in COVID-19. Per the original data handling: Amplified reference gene primers provided the basis for estimating nucleated cell counts. Only in-frame clones appear in the TCRdb table, and some are missing; sequencing was by immunoSEQ multiplex PCR. The DNA gave D and trimming, while V, J and clone size come from that table. The table has 40,000 to 45,000 clones, approximately 90% seen once. The CDR3 extends over 15 amino acids. The V gene end was trimmed by 2 bases and the J gene end by 4 bases; junction bases not matched to a gene: 2. Germline lookup yields CDR1 SGHRS and CDR2 YFSETQ.

The receptor's source is a man between 60 and 70 years old with active COVID-19. The sequencing input was peripheral blood. The chain is built from TRBV5-1 and TRBJ2-1; 11 nucleotides agree with TRBD2. The CDR3 here is CASSFGTSGYNEQFF. CDR3 nucleotides: TGCGCCAGCAGCTTCGGGACTAGCGGATACAATGAGCAGTTCTTC. Using reference TRBV5-1 and TRBJ2-1 for the parts outside the CDR3, the full variable domain is KAGVTQTPRYLIKTRGQQVTLSCSPISGHRSVSWYQQTPGQGLQFLFEYFSETQRNKGNFPGRFSGRQFSNSRSEMNVSTLELGDSALYLCASSFGTSGYNEQFFGPGTRLTVL.